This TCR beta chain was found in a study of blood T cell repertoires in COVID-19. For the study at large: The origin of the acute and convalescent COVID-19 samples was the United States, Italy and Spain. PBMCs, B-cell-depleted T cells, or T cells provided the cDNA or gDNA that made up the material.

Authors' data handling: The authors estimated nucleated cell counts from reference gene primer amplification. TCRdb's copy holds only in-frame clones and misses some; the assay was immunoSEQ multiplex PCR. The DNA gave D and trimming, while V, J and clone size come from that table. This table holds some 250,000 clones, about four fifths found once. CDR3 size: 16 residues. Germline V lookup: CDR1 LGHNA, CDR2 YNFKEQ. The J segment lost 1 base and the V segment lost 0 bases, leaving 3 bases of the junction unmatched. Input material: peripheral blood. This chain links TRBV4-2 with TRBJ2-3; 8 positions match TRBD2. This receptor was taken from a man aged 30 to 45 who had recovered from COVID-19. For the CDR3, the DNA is TGTGCCAGCAGCCAAGATCTCGGGGGGGGCACAGATACGCAGTATTTT. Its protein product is CASSQDLGGGTDTQYF.